Shown below are 25 T cell receptor beta chains from a single sample sequenced in a study of Graves' ophthalmopathy and Graves' hyperthyroidism. Amplification targeted the TCR beta CDR3 regions, with RNA transcripts as the source material. HTBI primers were used in a first-round RT-PCR, which preceded a second-round multiplex PCR. TCRdb itself ran the multiplex PCR reads through MiXCR, one entry per CDR3 protein. The repertoire includes roughly 700,000 distinct CDR3 sequences, about 44% of them detected once, and about 40% sits in the top ten. Sequenced: peripheral blood. All receptors come from an adult man with Graves' ophthalmopathy.

This clonotype has at least ten counts. V and J are TRBV9 and TRBJ1-6; 8 bases agree with TRBD1. Trimming removed 0 bases from V and 6 bases from J; junction bases left unmatched: 2. CDR1 and CDR2 from the germline V gene are SGDLS and YYNGEE. The CDR3 loop spans 15 amino acids. Written as DNA, the CDR3 is TGTGCCAGCAGCGTAGGGGGACAGGCTAATTCACCCCTCCACTTT. This translates into CASSVGGQANSPLHF.

This clonotype was counted at least ten times. The V gene is TRBV14, the J gene TRBJ2-6; the D is unclear. The germline V and J ends were trimmed by 1 base and 0 bases, with 7 bases remaining between them. The germline V gene encodes CDR1 SGHDN and CDR2 FVKESK. This CDR3 has 16 residues. The chain's CDR3 is CASSQVLPSGANVLTF. Written as DNA, the CDR3 is TGTGCCAGCAGCCAAGTCCTACCCTCTGGGGCCAACGTCCTGACTTTC.

The rearrangement links TRBV2 to TRBJ1-6, with TRBD1 matching 7 bases. Germline CDR1 SNHLY, CDR2 FYNNEI. V lost 6 bases and J lost 7; bases outside the gene matches: 9. The CDR3 spans 15 residues. CDR3 in amino acids: CASSRSTGTNSPLHF. The CDR3 region has the DNA TGTGCCAGCAGCCGATCGACAGGGACGAATTCACCCCTCCACTTT.

This clonotype was detected once. The J gene is TRBJ1-2, the V gene TRBV5-4; the D is unclear. CDR1 is SGHNT and CDR2 is YYREEE in the germline V gene (reference sequence). Trimming took 8 bases from V and 8 from J, leaving 22 bases between them. The CDR3 runs 14 residues. CDR3 sequence (DNA): TGTGCCAGTTCCCGGACGGTGCCCTATGGAGGCTACACCTTC. It specifies CASSRTVPYGGYTF.

This rearrangement joins TRBV25-1 to TRBJ1-2, with D perhaps TRBD1 (6 bases). The CDR3 runs to 10 residues. Trimming cost V 9 bases and J 7 bases, with 9 bases left between them. Germline V gene lookup returns CDR1 MGHDK and CDR2 SYGVNS. CDR3 nucleotide sequence: TGTGCCAGGACAGGTGCTGGCTACACCTTC. Its translation: CARTGAGYTF.

This chain links TRBV5-4 with TRBJ2-3, with 10 bases identical to TRBD1. Germline lookup yields CDR1 SGHNT and CDR2 YYREEE (reference sequence). V was pared by 0 bases and J by 10 bases, with 2 bases of the junction left unmatched. This CDR3 is built from 13 residues. CDR3 in amino acids: CASSLDGTGAQYF. In DNA, the CDR3 is TGTGCCAGCAGCTTGGATGGGACAGGGGCGCAGTATTTT.

The sample holds many counts of this clonotype. The chain recombines TRBV15 with TRBJ2-5, with D tentatively TRBD2 (5 bases). V lost 5 bases to trimming and J lost 2 bases, with 9 bases between them. There are 13 residues in the CDR3. Germline assignment: CDR1 LNHNV and CDR2 YYDKDF (reference sequence). CDR3 nucleotides: TGTGCCACCAGCGTGGGGAGTCAAGAGACCCAGTACTTC. It codes for CATSVGSQETQYF.

This clonotype appeared a few times. The junction does not match germline at one end; this may be a read error. This chain connects TRBV7-9 to TRBJ1-2; TRBD1 aligns across 11 bases. CDR1 and CDR2 (germline): SEHNR, FQNEAQ (reference sequence). This CDR3 is built from 14 residues. The CDR3 spells CASSPGQGVGGYTF. The DNA for the CDR3 is TGCGCCAGCAGCCCGGGACAGGGGGTCGGTGGCTACACCTTC.

The chain links TRBV6-1 to TRBJ1-4; D is ambiguous. V was cut by 0 bases and J by 7 bases, with 12 bases left in between. The CDR3 spans 15 residues. Germline CDR1 is MNHNS and CDR2 is SASEGT. The CDR3 DNA sequence: TGTGCCAGCAGTGAAGCGCTGGACCGGAGTGAAAAACTGTTTTTT. Protein product: CASSEALDRSEKLFF.

This clonotype was picked up a small number of times. The chain combines TRBV25-1 with TRBJ2-2; D uncertain. CDR1 is MGHDK, CDR2 SYGVNS, per germline. The CDR3 has 15 amino acids. V was pared by 6 bases and J by 0 bases, with 11 bases between. CDR3 sequence reads: CASSQSAPNTGELFF. The CDR3 DNA reads TGTGCCAGCAGCCAGAGTGCTCCGAACACCGGGGAGCTGTTTTTT.

The V gene is TRBV19, the J gene TRBJ1-2; tentatively, D is TRBD1 (6 bases). Between the trimmed V and J ends, which lost 4 bases and 8 bases, there was a span of 20 bases. The V gene's germline CDR1 is LNHDA and CDR2 SQIVND (reference sequence). This CDR3 has 15 amino acids. CDR3 bases: TGTGCCAGTAGTAGCGGTCGACAGGCGAACTTCGGCTACACCTTC. Its translation is CASSSGRQANFGYTF. The whole variable domain, filled in from reference TRBV19 and TRBJ1-2, reads DGGITQSPKYLFRKEGQNVTLSCEQNLNHDAMYWYRQDPGQGLRLIYYSQIVNDFQKGDIAEGYSVSREKKESFPLTVTSAQKNPTAFYLCASSSGRQANFGYTFGSGTRLTVV.

Note on this clonotype: A much larger clone lies a single base off, so this may be a read error. Since the CDR3 does not end with the conserved phenylalanine or tryptophan, this likely comes from a read error. This chain connects TRBV29-1 to TRBJ1-6; the D is unclear. CDR1 and CDR2 (germline): SQVTM, ANQGSEA. This CDR3 has 13 amino acids. The V end was cut by 7 bases, the J end by 3 bases, with 10 bases between. The CDR3 is CSAGDFYNSPLHS. The CDR3 coding sequence is TGCAGCGCCGGAGATTTCTATAATTCACCCCTCCACTCT.

This clonotype showed up many times. The chain links TRBV29-1 to TRBJ2-7, with TRBD1 matching over 9 bases. V lost 3 bases to trimming and J lost 4 bases; unmatched junction nucleotides: 7. The CDR3 loop spans 14 amino acids. Germline V gene sequence: CDR1 SQVTM, CDR2 ANQGSEA. CDR3 sequence reads: CSVDSVGQGYEQYF. Written as DNA, the CDR3 is TGCAGCGTTGATTCTGTCGGACAGGGGTACGAGCAGTACTTC.

This clonotype was counted many times. The rearrangement uses TRBV7-9 and TRBJ2-5; D perhaps matches TRBD2 (6 bases). V was trimmed by 3 bases and J by 5 bases, leaving 13 bases between them. The CDR3 is 14 residues long. CDR1 is SEHNR and CDR2 is FQNEAQ in the germline V gene (reference sequence). The CDR3 region has the DNA TGTGCCAGCAGCTTGGTGTTCCGGGGGGAGACCCAGTACTTC. Amino acid sequence: CASSLVFRGETQYF.

In this sample, this clonotype turned up many times. The DNA of the CDR3 is TGCAGTGCTGTTATAGCGGGAGGTCGGGACGAGCAGTACTTC. Protein product: CSAVIAGGRDEQYF. The chain links TRBV20-1 to TRBJ2-7; 10 nucleotides agree with TRBD2. With V trimmed by 5 bases and J by 5 bases, 9 bases remained unmatched. The germline CDR1 and CDR2 sequences are DFQATT and SNEGSKA (reference sequence). The CDR3 covers 14 residues.

The chain carries TRBV12-3 or TRBV12-4 and TRBJ1-1; maybe TRBD1 (6 bases). Trimming took off 2 bases at V and 0 bases at J, with 16 bases between the two ends. The length of the CDR3 is 17 residues. The CDR3 DNA reads as TGTGCCAGCAGTTTAATCTCAGGGGACGTGATGAACACTGAAGCTTTCTTT. Amino acid sequence: CASSLISGDVMNTEAFF.

The rearrangement links TRBV11-2 to TRBJ1-3; D gene unclear. This CDR3 has 13 residues. With 1 base removed from V and 5 bases from J, the gap between germline ends came to 6 bases. Germline V CDR1 and CDR2: SGHAT, FQNNGV. The CDR3 DNA reads as TGTGCCAGCAGCTTAGGGTTGAGAAACACCATATATTTT. Encoded protein: CASSLGLRNTIYF.

The table lists this clonotype with a few counts. The J gene is TRBJ1-2, the V gene TRBV5-1; D is unresolved. Germline values: CDR1 SGHRS, CDR2 YFSETQ. Trimming left V 1 base short and J 4 bases short, with 11 bases between. The CDR3 runs 14 residues. The chain's CDR3 is CASSLRSFGYGYTF. CDR3 sequence (DNA): TGCGCCAGCAGCTTGAGGAGTTTCGGCTATGGCTACACCTTC.

This clonotype has just a few counts. The J gene is TRBJ2-7, the V gene TRBV6-4, with D perhaps assigned TRBD1 or TRBD2 (6 bases each). V gave up 5 bases and J gave up 1 base, with 21 bases separating them. The CDR3 extends over 17 amino acids. Germline V lookup: CDR1 MRHNA, CDR2 SNTAGT. This CDR3 is CASSLGFGAGTSYEQYF. CDR3 bases: TGTGCCAGCAGTTTGGGGTTTGGCGCGGGGACATCCTACGAGCAGTACTTC.

This clonotype was counted ten times or more. This rearrangement joins TRBV7-9 to TRBJ2-7; 7 nucleotides align to TRBD2. Germline V gives CDR1 SEHNR, CDR2 FQNEAQ (reference sequence). Trimming took 3 bases from V and 5 from J; bases not matched to a gene: 7. CDR3 length equals 14 residues. The CDR3 protein is CASSFSAGADEQYF. The CDR3 DNA reads TGTGCCAGCAGCTTTAGCGCGGGAGCGGACGAGCAGTACTTC.

The CDR3: CASSTTRLGYTF. The CDR3 region has the DNA TGTGCCAGCAGTACGACTCGGCTGGGCTACACCTTC. The chain uses TRBV27 and TRBJ1-2; D gene unclear. Trimming took off 5 bases at V and 8 bases at J, with 12 bases between the two ends. The CDR3 is 12 residues long. CDR1 and CDR2 from the germline V gene are MNHEY and SMNVEV (reference sequence).

This clonotype was observed at least ten times. The chain links TRBV6-6 to TRBJ1-3; D is undetermined. This CDR3 has 15 residues. CDR1 and CDR2 from the germline V gene are MNHNY and SVGAGI (reference sequence). V was pared by 0 bases and J by 4 bases, with 10 bases between. The CDR3 spells CASSYSLEGGNTIYF. The CDR3 DNA sequence: TGTGCCAGCAGTTACTCTCTGGAGGGAGGAAACACCATATATTTT.

This clonotype occurred many times. The rearrangement links TRBV10-2 to TRBJ2-6; the match to TRBD1 covers 9 bases. V shed 7 bases and J 2 bases; nucleotides not matched to a gene: 6. Germline lookup yields CDR1 WSHSY and CDR2 SAAADI. This CDR3 contains 16 residues. DNA of the CDR3: TGCGCCAGCACTGACAGGGGGTTCGCTGGGGCCAACGTCCTGACTTTC. This translates into CASTDRGFAGANVLTF.

The genes are TRBV12-3 or TRBV12-4 and TRBJ1-6, with a weak D call TRBD1 (5 bases). The CDR3 is made up of 15 amino acids. V was clipped by 3 bases and J by 7 bases, with 13 bases between them. The chain's CDR3 is CASSLGQHLNSPLHF. The CDR3, as DNA: TGTGCCAGCAGTTTGGGGCAGCATTTAAATTCACCCCTCCACTTT.

The chain has TRBV7-3 and TRBJ2-6, with 7 positions matching TRBD1. Per germline, CDR1 SGHTA and CDR2 FQGTGA. Trimming took 5 bases from V and 3 from J; bases not matched to a gene: 16. The CDR3 is made up of 19 amino acids. CDR3 protein: CASSARPGQTKGGANVLTF. DNA for the CDR3: TGTGCCAGCAGCGCCCGTCCGGGACAGACCAAAGGTGGGGCCAACGTCCTGACTTTC.